The present entry profiles one T cell receptor (beta chain) with its context. Its antigen is still unknown. A much larger clone lies a single base off, so this may be a read error. The CDR3 sequence is 13 residues long. Germline CDR1 LGHNA, CDR2 YSLEER. The data were obtained in a study of tumor-infiltrating lymphocytes in primary liver carcinoma. Study overall: There were roughly 3.5 to 8 million productive TCRbeta reads per sample, a yield similar across tissue types.

From approximately 500 ng total RNA, TCR beta cDNA was generated with a primer in the constant region. Three rounds of nested multiplex PCR with slightly modified ARM-PCR produced TCR beta libraries. The study ran its first two PCR rounds for approximately 11 cycles each, using TRBV1-TRBV30 forward primers and a C-beta reverse primer. MiXCR, run by TCRdb on the multiplex PCR reads, gives a single entry per CDR3 protein. The data contain fewer than 350,000 distinct CDR3 sequences, almost 65% of them singletons. Whole-study findings and limits: It was tumor-adjacent and tumor-blood pairs that overlapped less than tumor region pairs did. Bulk unsorted sampling precluded comparing CD4+ and CD8+ repertoires.

Blood RNA originated from unsorted whole blood, with germline DNA additionally extracted. Sampling before surgery obtained roughly 4 milliliters of peripheral blood. The TCR comes from a man aged 40-49 years with primary liver carcinoma and hepatitis B virus infection. Sample: peripheral blood. The J gene is TRBJ1-6, the V gene TRBV4-3; TRBD1 might be the D (5 bases). The CDR3 DNA reads TGCGCCAACAGCCAAGGCAGGGAAACGCCCCTCCACTTT. The encoded protein is CANSQGRETPLHF.